This T cell receptor beta chain was documented in a study of blood T cell repertoires in COVID-19. V dropped 6 bases and J dropped 5; count of bases not matched to a gene: 9. CDR3 length: 14 residues. Looked up from germline, CDR1 is MRHNA and CDR2 is SNTAGT. Clones were sequenced by immunoSEQ multiplex PCR, and TCRdb holds only the in-frame ones, with some missing. The table lists 70,000 to 85,000 clones, approximately 86% of them singletons. The clonotype originates from a woman aged 45-65 years with active or convalescent COVID-19. Specimen: peripheral blood. This sequence joins TRBV6-4 and TRBJ1-1, with 7 bases lining up with TRBD1. The CDR3 here is CASRSTTGTTEAFF. For the CDR3, the DNA is TGTGCCAGCAGGAGCACGACAGGGACAACTGAAGCTTTCTTT.